This T cell receptor (beta chain) was profiled in a study of T cell changes during pregnancy in multiple sclerosis. TCRdb's table, derived via immunoSEQ multiplex PCR, lists solely in-frame clones and lacks some. The repertoire includes approximately 60,000 clones, roughly 90% of them detected once, and 1% to 1.5% sits in the top ten. Germline trimming cut 4 bases from V and 5 bases from J; bases unmatched to any gene: 8. The CDR3 extends over 15 amino acids. CDR1 is MGHRA, CDR2 YSYEKL, per germline. The gene calls are TRBV4-1 and TRBJ2-5; 9 bases match TRBD1. This TCR derives from a female donor with multiple sclerosis, enrolled in a pregnancy study. Sample: peripheral blood, taken in the second trimester of pregnancy. The CDR3 DNA reads as TGCGCCAGCAGCCGGGGGACAGGGCGTTGGGAGACCCAGTACTTC. It yields the protein CASSRGTGRWETQYF.